This T cell receptor beta chain derives from a study of tumor-infiltrating lymphocytes in primary liver carcinoma. Study conclusions and caveats: Among top clones, only about 7-25% appeared in all five tumor regions.

The CDR3 sequence is 16 residues long. Looked up from germline, CDR1 is SGHRS and CDR2 is YFSETQ. J lost 2 bases, V lost 2 bases, and 10 bases had no gene match. In the case of this clonotype: Its antigen is not identified.

The authors made TCR beta cDNA from roughly 480 ng total RNA with a constant-region primer. Three nested multiplex PCR rounds, a slightly modified ARM-PCR, produced the libraries for TCR beta. TRBV1-TRBV30 forward and Cbeta reverse primers drove the first two roughly 10-cycle rounds. From the multiplex PCR reads, TCRdb called clonotypes with MiXCR, one entry per CDR3 protein. The sample consists of roughly 100,000 distinct CDR3 sequences, about 70% of them appearing once. For each extraction, RNA and DNA were obtained together from 20-30 mg of unsorted bulk tissue. The receptor comes from a woman in her fifties or sixties with primary liver carcinoma and hepatitis B virus infection. The chain is built from TRBV5-1 and TRBJ2-7; 7 nucleotides agree with TRBD1. Sequencing input: liver tumor tissue from sampling region 5. The subset: tumor region T5, tumor centre. CDR3 in DNA: TGCGCCAGCAGCTTAGATGGACAGGCGTTGGCCTACGAGCAGTACTTC. It translates to CASSLDGQALAYEQYF.